Below are 3 T cell receptor beta chains sequenced from a single sample in a study of shared clonotypes between healthy human individuals. The data were produced by immunoSEQ multiplex PCR, yet TCRdb's version contains in-frame clones alone and is incomplete. Counted here are under 2.5 million clones, around 93% occurring once; the ten biggest clones make up roughly 0.34%. Sequencing used naive CD4+ T cells from PBMCs. Sample subset: CD45RA+ positively selected. These receptors were taken from a man aged 18 to 30 in good health. Some clones in this sample may be carry-over from other donors' samples.

This clone is a singleton in its sample. The chain recombines TRBV5-4 with TRBJ2-5; a possible D gene is TRBD1 (5 bases). Trimming pared 4 bases from V and 5 bases from J, leaving 15 bases between. Germline V lookup: CDR1 SGHNT, CDR2 YYREEE (reference sequence). The CDR3 has 14 residues. The CDR3 is CASSASGPRETQYF. For the CDR3, the DNA is TGTGCCAGCAGCGCGTCAGGGCCGCGGGAGACCCAGTACTTC.

V gene TRBV25-1 combines with J gene TRBJ1-3; TRBD1 matches 8 bases. This CDR3 is 14 amino acids long. Germline loops: CDR1 MGHDK, CDR2 SYGVNS. Trimming took 4 bases from V and 9 from J; bases not matched to a gene: 8. CDR3 loop: CASSAGQGLITIYF. CDR3 nucleotides: TGTGCCAGCAGTGCCGGACAGGGCTTAATCACCATATATTTT.

J is TRBJ1-6 and V is TRBV4-1, with D unclear. CDR3 size: 17 residues. V lost 0 bases and J 5 bases, leaving 14 bases between the germline ends. CDR1 MGHRA and CDR2 YSYEKL come from the germline V gene. DNA of the CDR3: TGCGCCAGCAGCCAAGAGTCGTCGGCAGCCAATAATTCACCCCTCCACTTT. As protein: CASSQESSAANNSPLHF.